This TCR beta chain appears in the sequencing data of a study of metastatic and nonmetastatic thyroid tumors. Study results and caveats: A significant increase in TCR beta diversity was reportedly seen in malignant thyroid tumors relative to benign nodules, in blood and tumor.

Original processing methods: The study's classifier, a distant-metastasis tool for papillary thyroid cancer, was built using CDR3 differences across clinicopathological groups. TCRdb called clones again from the PCR reads with MiXCR. The V and J calls reflect TCRdb's pipeline rather than the authors' work. The table has more than 15,000 clones, about a quarter seen once. This clone has only a few counts. Its antigen is unknown. CDR3 length: 14 residues. The V gene lost 4 bases and the J gene lost 2 bases, with 12 bases spanning the gap. Germline loops: CDR1 SNHLY, CDR2 FYNNEI. No patient received treatment before thyroid surgery.

Sequencing used blood. This TCR was sampled from a female donor with papillary thyroid cancer or a benign thyroid nodule (not recorded which). Some clones in this sample may be carry-over from other donors' samples. The chain recombines TRBV2 with TRBJ2-7; no definite D call. Here the CDR3 reads CASSAGFGTYEQYF. CDR3 bases: TGTGCCAGCAGTGCGGGTTTTGGTACCTACGAGCAGTACTTC.